This passage covers 28 T cell receptor beta chains from one sample sequenced in a study of T cell clusters in autoimmune cytopenias. Approximately 36,000 genome equivalents of blood DNA were amplified for TRB. TRB rearrangements were amplified by touch-down multiplex PCR with mixed TRB-A/B primers. Reprocessing the multiplex PCR reads, TCRdb reports a single entry for every CDR3 protein and omits DNA. Here the sample table reports several thousand distinct CDR3 sequences. In addition, the sample was reused for a study of T cell repertoires in aging, cancer and after chemotherapy.

The sample comprised peripheral blood. The source of these receptors is a human donor in good health.

This clonotype counts as large by frequency. This chain connects TRBV19 to TRBJ2-6; the TRBD1 assignment by TCRdb is unverifiable without DNA. Germline CDR1 is LNHDA and CDR2 is SQIVND (reference sequence). The CDR3 length is 15 residues. This CDR3 reads CASSKTGSGANVLTF.

The chain is built from TRBV7-9 and TRBJ2-2; there is no DNA to check the TCRdb D call of TRBD1. The CDR3 runs 17 residues. Germline V gives CDR1 SEHNR, CDR2 FQNEAQ (reference sequence). The CDR3 loop is CASSLGRDRGFTGELFF.

This clonotype shows up as medium-sized (0.01 to 0.1%) by frequency. The gene calls are TRBV19 and TRBJ2-5; TCRdb returns TRBD1, unconfirmable since there is no DNA. The CDR3 is made up of 15 amino acids. From germline, CDR1 is LNHDA and CDR2 SQIVND (reference sequence). The CDR3 region is CASSIMGTGKETQYF.

The rearrangement links TRBV27 to TRBJ2-3; no DNA is available, so the TRBD1 call from TCRdb remains unchecked. Germline V gene data show CDR1 as MNHEY and CDR2 as SMNVEV (reference sequence). The CDR3 runs to 16 residues. The CDR3 reads CASCVRSPDDTDTQYF.

V is TRBV6-1 and J is TRBJ2-7; the TCRdb call, TRBD1, lacks DNA for checking. There are 14 residues in the CDR3. The V gene's germline CDR1 is MNHNS and CDR2 SASEGT. This chain's CDR3 is CASRPGTGIYEQYF.

V gene TRBV15 combines with J gene TRBJ2-1; as DNA is missing, the TRBD1 call by TCRdb cannot be tested. Germline CDR1 is LNHNV and CDR2 is YYDKDF (reference sequence). CDR3 length: 15 amino acids. The CDR3 region is CATSSGSPSYNEQFF. The full variable domain, in which reference TRBV15 and TRBJ2-1 provide the parts outside the CDR3, is DAMVIQNPRYQVTQFGKPVTLSCSQTLNHNVMYWYQQKSSQAPKLLFHYYDKDFNNEADTPDNFQSRRPNTSFCFLDIRSPGLGDTAMYLCATSSGSPSYNEQFFGPGTRLTVL.

By frequency, this clonotype is large. J is TRBJ2-3 and V is TRBV29-1. Germline V lookup: CDR1 SQVTM, CDR2 ANQGSEA. The length of the CDR3 is 12 residues. The CDR3 is CSVVPAKDTQYF.

The V call is TRBV27, the J call TRBJ2-6. Germline CDR1 MNHEY, CDR2 SMNVEV (reference sequence). The CDR3 totals 16 residues. Here the CDR3 reads CASSTLKKAGANVLTF.

The chain has TRBV6-1 and TRBJ2-7; TCRdb selects TRBD1, and the lack of DNA leaves this call unchecked. The CDR3 sequence is 15 residues long. The germline CDR1 and CDR2 sequences are MNHNS and SASEGT. The CDR3 reads CASPHPGQHSYEQYF.

The chain has TRBV10-2 and TRBJ1-2; TCRdb's D gene call, TRBD1, goes unchecked for lack of DNA. Germline V gives CDR1 WSHSY, CDR2 SAAADI. This CDR3 contains 13 residues. The CDR3: CASTSEGDYGYTF.

This chain links TRBV6-5 with TRBJ2-7. Germline V gene sequence: CDR1 MNHEY, CDR2 SVGAGI. There are 15 residues in the CDR3. The CDR3 spells CASSPTQGATYEQYF.

By frequency, this clonotype is medium-sized (0.01 to 0.1%). The chain has TRBV13 and TRBJ1-4; TCRdb proposes TRBD1, but this gene call is untestable without DNA. CDR3 length: 16 amino acids. Germline CDR1 reads PRHDT; CDR2 reads FYEKMQ (reference sequence). The CDR3 sequence: CASSLWRGAQNEKLFF.

This clonotype is deemed medium-sized by its frequency. V is TRBV29-1 and J is TRBJ2-1. CDR1 and CDR2 from the germline V gene are SQVTM and ANQGSEA. The CDR3 runs 14 residues. The CDR3 protein is CSVDAGGSYNEQFF.

The chain combines TRBV5-6 with TRBJ1-1; TCRdb's D call of TRBD1 is untestable without DNA. There are 16 residues in the CDR3. Germline V gives CDR1 SGHDT, CDR2 YYEEEE. CDR3 amino acids: CASSLVFPGGNTEAFF.

The gene calls are TRBV6-2 or TRBV6-3 and TRBJ2-3; there is no DNA to check the TCRdb D call of TRBD1. CDR1 is MNHEY, CDR2 SVGEGT, per germline. The CDR3 sequence is 13 residues long. CDR3 in amino acids: CASSRGGADTQYF.

Considering frequency, this clonotype is medium-sized. The J gene is TRBJ1-5, the V gene TRBV19. This CDR3 is 13 amino acids long. From germline, CDR1 is LNHDA and CDR2 SQIVND (reference sequence). The CDR3 sequence: CAIGSWSNQPQHF.

According to its frequency, this clonotype is medium-sized. The chain recombines TRBV10-3 with TRBJ2-3; there is no DNA to check the TCRdb D call of TRBD1. The CDR3 extends over 13 amino acids. Per the germline V gene, CDR1 is ENHRY and CDR2 is SYGVKD. The CDR3 reads CATGTGGTDTQYF.

By frequency, this clonotype is medium-sized. This chain links TRBV19 with TRBJ2-5; TCRdb's D call of TRBD1 is untestable without DNA. CDR3 length equals 13 residues. Germline V gives CDR1 LNHDA, CDR2 SQIVND (reference sequence). The CDR3 loop is CASSPPSSETQYF. Complete variable domain (other parts from reference TRBV19 and TRBJ2-5): DGGITQSPKYLFRKEGQNVTLSCEQNLNHDAMYWYRQDPGQGLRLIYYSQIVNDFQKGDIAEGYSVSREKKESFPLTVTSAQKNPTAFYLCASSPPSSETQYFGPGTRLLVL.

This clonotype ranks as large (0.1 to 1%) in terms of frequency. The gene calls are TRBV29-1 and TRBJ1-1; the D call from TCRdb, TRBD1, cannot be confirmed without DNA. From germline, CDR1 is SQVTM and CDR2 ANQGSEA. This CDR3 has 12 residues. Here the CDR3 reads CSIQGASTEAFF. Filled out from reference TRBV29-1 and TRBJ1-1, the complete variable domain reads SAVISQKPSRDICQRGTSLTIQCQVDSQVTMMFWYRQQPGQSLTLIATANQGSEATYESGFVIDKFPISRPNLTFSTLTVSNMSPEDSSIYLCSIQGASTEAFFGQGTRLTVV.

The chain employs TRBV6-1 and TRBJ1-2; TCRdb's D gene call, TRBD1, goes unchecked for lack of DNA. Germline loops: CDR1 MNHNS, CDR2 SASEGT. This CDR3 has 13 residues. CDR3 sequence reads: CASHRGQGDGYTF.

This CDR3 reads CASSPRAFSDTIYF. V usage is TRBV19 and J usage is TRBJ1-3. The CDR3 length is 14 residues. The germline CDR1 and CDR2 sequences are LNHDA and SQIVND (reference sequence). The full variable domain, completed using reference TRBV19 and TRBJ1-3, is DGGITQSPKYLFRKEGQNVTLSCEQNLNHDAMYWYRQDPGQGLRLIYYSQIVNDFQKGDIAEGYSVSREKKESFPLTVTSAQKNPTAFYLCASSPRAFSDTIYFGEGSWLTVV.

The chain is built from TRBV5-5 and TRBJ1-1; the TCRdb D gene call, TRBD1, has no DNA to confirm it. Germline V gene lookup returns CDR1 SGHKS and CDR2 YYEKEE (reference sequence). The CDR3 length is 16 residues. CDR3 loop: CASSLSSGGGNTEAFF.

This CDR3 is CATSRGEVRANSPLHF. The chain uses TRBV15 and TRBJ1-6. CDR3 length: 16 amino acids. Germline CDR1 reads LNHNV; CDR2 reads YYDKDF (reference sequence).

V usage is TRBV5-6 and J usage is TRBJ2-5. CDR1 is SGHDT, CDR2 YYEEEE, per germline. This CDR3 has 11 residues. The CDR3 here is CASSWQETQYF.

This clonotype shows up as medium-sized by frequency. The V gene is TRBV19, the J gene TRBJ2-3. CDR3 length equals 15 residues. Germline V gives CDR1 LNHDA, CDR2 SQIVND (reference sequence). Here the CDR3 reads CASSISGQLTDTQYF. Looking up the rest from reference TRBV19 and TRBJ2-3 gives the full variable domain: DGGITQSPKYLFRKEGQNVTLSCEQNLNHDAMYWYRQDPGQGLRLIYYSQIVNDFQKGDIAEGYSVSREKKESFPLTVTSAQKNPTAFYLCASSISGQLTDTQYFGPGTRLTVL.

The V call is TRBV5-1, the J call TRBJ2-3. CDR1 is SGHRS, CDR2 YFSETQ, per germline. The CDR3 is made up of 12 amino acids. This chain's CDR3 is CASFSDTDTQYF.

V usage is TRBV12-3 or TRBV12-4 and J usage is TRBJ1-3; there is no DNA to check the TCRdb D call of TRBD1. This CDR3 spans 15 amino acids. CDR3 amino acids: CASTQGGYVGNTIYF.

V usage is TRBV5-6 and J usage is TRBJ1-5. Germline V gene data show CDR1 as SGHDT and CDR2 as YYEEEE. The CDR3 consists of 13 residues. This CDR3 reads CASSRTGHWPQHF.